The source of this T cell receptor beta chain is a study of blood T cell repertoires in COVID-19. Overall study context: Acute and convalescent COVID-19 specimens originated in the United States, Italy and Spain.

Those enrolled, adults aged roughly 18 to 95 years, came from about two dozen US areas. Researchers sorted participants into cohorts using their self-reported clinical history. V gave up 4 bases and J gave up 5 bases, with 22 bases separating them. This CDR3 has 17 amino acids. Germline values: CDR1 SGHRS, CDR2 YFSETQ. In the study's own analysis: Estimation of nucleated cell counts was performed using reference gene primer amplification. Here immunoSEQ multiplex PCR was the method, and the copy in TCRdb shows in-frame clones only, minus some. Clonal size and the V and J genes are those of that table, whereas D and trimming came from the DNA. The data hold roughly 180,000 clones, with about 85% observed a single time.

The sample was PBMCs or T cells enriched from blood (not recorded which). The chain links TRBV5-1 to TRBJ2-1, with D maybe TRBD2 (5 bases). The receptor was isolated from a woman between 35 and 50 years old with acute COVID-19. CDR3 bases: TGCGCCAGCAGCCCTGGGGTTTCTCGGCGGGCCGACAATGAGCAGTTCTTC. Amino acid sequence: CASSPGVSRRADNEQFF.